The T cell receptor (beta chain) under discussion was sequenced for a study of beta chain features in type 1 diabetes. Study-wide results and caveats: These data did not resolve whether HLA type affects TCRB rearrangement.

Reverse transcription of all isolated RNA meant that expressed TCRB transcripts were sequenced. Sequenced by immunoSEQ multiplex PCR; TCRdb stores in-frame clones only, minus some. The sample lists hundreds of thousands of clones, 17% occurring once. The CDR3 has 12 amino acids. The germline V gene encodes CDR1 SGHRS and CDR2 YFSETQ. V was pared by 0 bases and J by 4 bases, with 2 bases between. CD45RO/CCR7/CD25/CD127/CD95/CD27 separated CD4+ naive, central memory, regulatory and stem cell-like memory cells by sorting. Purity exceeding 98% was reached by all sorted populations. There are a few counts of this clone. Antigen specificity is unknown. Other DNA sequences in the sample encode the same CDR3.

This clonotype originated in a woman aged 18-29 years in good health. Sequencing was done on a sample of naive CD4+ T cells from blood. The V call is TRBV5-1, the J call TRBJ2-1; no definite D call. DNA of the CDR3: TGCGCCAGCAGCTTGGATTACAATGAGCAGTTCTTC. Its translation is CASSLDYNEQFF.